This TCR beta chain emerged from a study of OX40 agonist ivuxolimab in advanced cancers. Germline CDR1 reads SGHRS; CDR2 reads YFSETQ. The V end was cut by 0 bases, the J end by 2 bases, with 13 bases between. The CDR3 runs to 16 residues. The data were produced by immunoSEQ multiplex PCR, yet TCRdb's version contains in-frame clones alone and is incomplete. Of about 48,000 clones listed, roughly 77% are singletons. Sequenced here: CD4+ or CD8+ T cells sorted from blood, sampled in a trial of the OX40 agonist ivuxolimab. The sequence was obtained from an adult with an advanced solid tumor such as melanoma, head and neck, liver or kidney cancer. The chain is built from TRBV5-1 and TRBJ2-3; D gene uncertain. CDR3 nucleotides: TGCGCCAGCAGCTTGGGAGAGCTTGGGGACACAGATACGCAGTATTTT. Translated: CASSLGELGDTDTQYF.